Listed here are 23 T cell receptor beta chains from one sample, sequenced in a study of cytomegalovirus exposure and HLA in healthy donors. The PCR made use of 60 Vbeta and 13 Jbeta primers. Profiled with immunoSEQ multiplex PCR; TCRdb holds only in-frame clones, not every one. The data contain 150,000 to 200,000 clones, 65% to 90% of them singletons. The specimen sequenced was PBMCs. All receptors derive from a woman aged 50 to 60 in good health and CMV-seronegative.

V is TRBV28 and J is TRBJ2-3; D might be TRBD2 (6 bases). Germline V CDR1 and CDR2: MDHEN, SYDVKM. The CDR3 is 16 residues long. Deletions cut 6 bases from V and 2 bases from J, with 18 bases between. The CDR3: CASSSGLSGYTDTQYF. As DNA, the CDR3 is TGTGCCAGCAGCTCAGGACTAAGCGGATACACAGATACGCAGTATTTT. Full variable domain (outside the CDR3, taken from reference TRBV28 and TRBJ2-3): DVKVTQSSRYLVKRTGEKVFLECVQDMDHENMFWYRQDPGLGLRLIYFSYDVKMKEKGDIPEGYSVSREKKERFSLILESASTNQTSMYLCASSSGLSGYTDTQYFGPGTRLTVL.

The chain is built from TRBV5-6 and TRBJ2-2; the match to TRBD1 covers 8 bases. The CDR3 has 15 amino acids. Looked up from germline, CDR1 is SGHDT and CDR2 is YYEEEE. Trimming at V came to 4 bases and at J to 4 bases, leaving 6 bases not matched to a gene. CDR3 region: CASSGGQVLTGELFF. The CDR3 DNA sequence: TGTGCCAGCAGCGGGGGACAGGTCCTCACCGGGGAGCTGTTTTTT.

CDR3 sequence reads: CASSLGTSDSETQYF. Written as DNA, the CDR3 is TGTGCCAGCAGCTTAGGGACTAGCGACTCCGAGACCCAGTACTTC. The chain links TRBV11-2 to TRBJ2-5, with 9 bases identical to TRBD2. Germline CDR1 is SGHAT and CDR2 is FQNNGV. Trimming cost V 1 base and J 5 bases; bases outside gene matches: 5. The CDR3 totals 15 residues.

This chain joins TRBV28 and TRBJ1-1, with a possible D match to TRBD1 (6 bases). Trimming stripped 7 bases from V and 3 bases from J, with 15 bases between. The CDR3 extends over 14 amino acids. Looked up from germline, CDR1 is MDHEN and CDR2 is SYDVKM. In DNA, the CDR3 is TGTGCCAGCACCCCTGGGGGCGCGTACACTGAAGCTTTCTTT. Translated, it gives CASTPGGAYTEAFF. The full variable domain, completed using reference TRBV28 and TRBJ1-1, is DVKVTQSSRYLVKRTGEKVFLECVQDMDHENMFWYRQDPGLGLRLIYFSYDVKMKEKGDIPEGYSVSREKKERFSLILESASTNQTSMYLCASTPGGAYTEAFFGQGTRLTVV.

The genes are TRBV2 and TRBJ2-1; 8 positions agree with TRBD1. Per the germline V gene, CDR1 is SNHLY and CDR2 is FYNNEI. The CDR3 sequence is 15 residues long. The V gene end was trimmed by 6 bases and the J gene end by 5 bases; junction bases not matched to a gene: 9. CDR3 sequence (DNA): TGTGCCAGCAGACCCCCGGGACAGGCAGACAATGAGCAGTTCTTC. It codes for CASRPPGQADNEQFF.

As concerns this clone: One end of the junction is discordant with germline, which a read error may explain. The chain recombines TRBV11-2 with TRBJ1-4; D unclear. The germline CDR1 and CDR2 sequences are SGHAT and FQNNGV. The CDR3 covers 13 residues. CDR3 in amino acids: CASSLDRQTFTVF. The CDR3 DNA reads as TGTGCCAGCAGCTTAGATCGCCAGACTTTCACTGTTTTT. Full variable domain (rest looked up from reference TRBV11-2 and TRBJ1-4): EAGVAQSPRYKIIEKRQSVAFWCNPISGHATLYWYQQILGQGPKLLIQFQNNGVVDDSQLPKDRFSAERLKGVDSTLKIQPAKLEDSAVYLCASSLDRQTFTVFGSGTQLSVL.

The J gene is TRBJ2-3, the V gene TRBV29-1, with 10 positions matching TRBD1. Unmatched junction bases numbered 5, after V lost 7 bases and J lost 4 bases. The CDR3 loop spans 13 amino acids. Germline CDR1 is SQVTM and CDR2 is ANQGSEA. CDR3 protein: CSARQGAADTQYF. The CDR3 DNA is TGCAGCGCCCGACAGGGGGCAGCAGATACGCAGTATTTT.

V gene TRBV28 combines with J gene TRBJ2-7; 9 nucleotides match TRBD1. Germline V gives CDR1 MDHEN, CDR2 SYDVKM. This CDR3 region has 15 residues. Germline trimming cut 5 bases from V and 3 bases from J; bases unmatched to any gene: 8. The CDR3 spells CASSETGTGIYEQYF. The CDR3 coding sequence is TGTGCCAGCAGTGAGACCGGGACAGGGATCTACGAGCAGTACTTC.

This chain links TRBV27 with TRBJ2-1, with D hard to call. The V end lost 3 bases, the J end lost 4 bases, and 7 bases lay between the germline ends. The germline CDR1 and CDR2 sequences are MNHEY and SMNVEV (reference sequence). CDR3 length equals 13 residues. The CDR3 here is CASSLTPYNEQFF. CDR3 nucleotide sequence: TGTGCCAGCAGTTTGACTCCGTACAATGAGCAGTTCTTC.

This sequence joins TRBV11-2 and TRBJ2-3; D possibly corresponds to TRBD1 (6 bases). Germline values: CDR1 SGHAT, CDR2 FQNNGV. V was pared by 7 bases and J by 3 bases, with 8 bases between. This CDR3 comprises 12 residues. The CDR3 nucleotides read TGTGCCAGCACAAGGGGGACAGATACGCAGTATTTT. Translation: CASTRGTDTQYF.

The rearrangement uses TRBV27 and TRBJ2-1; 10 bases agree with TRBD1. Germline assignment: CDR1 MNHEY and CDR2 SMNVEV (reference sequence). The CDR3 has 15 residues. The trim removed 2 bases at V and 6 bases at J, leaving 4 bases unmatched. This chain's CDR3 is CASSLVGQGSNEQFF. CDR3 in DNA: TGTGCCAGCAGTTTAGTGGGACAGGGGAGCAATGAGCAGTTCTTC.

This clone occurred a few times. The gene calls are TRBV19 and TRBJ1-2, with D possibly TRBD1 on 5 matching bases. This CDR3 spans 14 amino acids. The germline V and J ends were trimmed by 0 bases and 7 bases, with 12 bases remaining between them. Germline V gene sequence: CDR1 LNHDA, CDR2 SQIVND (reference sequence). The CDR3 is CASSIESGARGYTF. The CDR3 bases are TGTGCCAGTAGTATAGAAAGTGGGGCCCGTGGCTACACCTTC.

V is TRBV19 and J is TRBJ2-7, with D possibly matching TRBD2 (6 bases). From germline, CDR1 is LNHDA and CDR2 SQIVND (reference sequence). The CDR3 sequence is 15 residues long. Trimming cost V 5 bases and J 4 bases, with 18 bases left between them. CDR3: CASSWTGDGLYEQYF. In nucleotides, the CDR3 is TGTGCCAGTAGTTGGACGGGGGATGGATTATACGAGCAGTACTTC.

The CDR3 DNA reads as TGTGCCAGCAGCCTCCGGGCCTACAATGAGCAGTTCTTC. It yields the protein CASSLRAYNEQFF. The V and J genes are TRBV7-9 and TRBJ2-1; no reliable D call. CDR1 is SEHNR, CDR2 FQNEAQ, per germline (reference sequence). The V end lost 5 bases, the J end lost 2 bases, and 7 bases lay between the germline ends. The CDR3 contains 13 residues.

This chain links TRBV28 with TRBJ2-7; D not resolved. The V end was cut by 3 bases, the J end by 3 bases, with 3 bases between. Germline V gene lookup returns CDR1 MDHEN and CDR2 SYDVKM. CDR3 length: 11 residues. CDR3: CASSFGYEQYF. CDR3 sequence (DNA): TGTGCCAGCAGTTTCGGCTACGAGCAGTACTTC.

This clone came up a few times. The chain uses TRBV28 and TRBJ1-2; TRBD1 might be the D (6 bases). This CDR3 is 16 amino acids long. Per the germline V gene, CDR1 is MDHEN and CDR2 is SYDVKM. V dropped 5 bases and J dropped 0 bases, with 16 bases sitting between them. CDR3 protein: CASSTLAGTPNYGYTF. The CDR3 DNA sequence: TGTGCCAGCAGTACCCTGGCTGGGACACCTAACTATGGCTACACCTTC.

The rearrangement uses TRBV6-5 and TRBJ1-2; TRBD1 matches 11 bases. From germline, CDR1 is MNHEY and CDR2 SVGAGI. The CDR3 contains 15 residues. The V gene end was trimmed by 6 bases and the J gene end by 8 bases; junction bases not matched to a gene: 11. The CDR3 DNA sequence: TGTGCCAGCAGACCCGGACAGGGGGCGCAATACGGCTACACCTTC. The encoded protein is CASRPGQGAQYGYTF.

V and J are TRBV18 and TRBJ1-5, with D unclear. Looked up from germline, CDR1 is KGHSH and CDR2 is LQKENI. This CDR3 is 13 amino acids long. The V end was cut by 2 bases, the J end by 11 bases, with 13 bases between. The DNA of the CDR3 is TGTGCCAGCTCACCAGACGACTCCTCGGCCCAGCATTTT. Translated: CASSPDDSSAQHF.

The chain joins TRBV6-6 to TRBJ2-7, with 12 bases aligning to TRBD1. The CDR3 is made up of 15 amino acids. Germline assignment: CDR1 MNHNY and CDR2 SVGAGI (reference sequence). The J segment lost 6 bases and the V segment lost 7 bases, leaving 10 bases of the junction unmatched. The CDR3 here is CASNPTGTGGGEQYF. CDR3 bases: TGTGCCAGCAATCCCACCGGGACAGGGGGCGGCGAGCAGTACTTC.

The chain links TRBV5-4 to TRBJ1-3; no firm D call. CDR3 length equals 15 residues. Germline loops: CDR1 SGHNT, CDR2 YYREEE (reference sequence). Between the trimmed V and J ends, which lost 4 bases and 0 bases, there was a span of 11 bases. The chain's CDR3 is CASSRYGNSGNTIYF. The CDR3 region has the DNA TGTGCCAGCAGCAGATACGGGAACTCTGGAAACACCATATATTTT.

The gene calls are TRBV28 and TRBJ1-2; 9 bases match TRBD1. The CDR3 consists of 13 residues. V was clipped by 11 bases and J by 4 bases; unmatched bases: 8. CDR1 and CDR2 (germline): MDHEN, SYDVKM. DNA for the CDR3: TGTGCCGTACCGAAGACAGGGGGCTATGGCTACACCTTC. Translated, it gives CAVPKTGGYGYTF.

The rearrangement uses TRBV27 and TRBJ2-3, with a possible D match to TRBD2 (5 bases). V lost 6 bases to trimming and J lost 1 base, with 14 bases between them. Germline V gene sequence: CDR1 MNHEY, CDR2 SMNVEV (reference sequence). This CDR3 is built from 15 residues. As DNA, the CDR3 is TGTGCCAGCAGGGGTCGACTACTTGGCACAGATACGCAGTATTTT. It is translated as CASRGRLLGTDTQYF.

J is TRBJ2-5 and V is TRBV4-2; 11 bases line up with TRBD1. The J call is uncertain, as TRBJ2-7 better fits the DNA end. Germline V gene sequence: CDR1 LGHNA, CDR2 YNFKEQ. This CDR3 is built from 17 residues. The CDR3 spells CASSLTRGTGGIYEQYF. CDR3 DNA: TGTGCCAGCAGCCTAACAAGGGGGACAGGGGGAATCTACGAGCAGTACTTC.